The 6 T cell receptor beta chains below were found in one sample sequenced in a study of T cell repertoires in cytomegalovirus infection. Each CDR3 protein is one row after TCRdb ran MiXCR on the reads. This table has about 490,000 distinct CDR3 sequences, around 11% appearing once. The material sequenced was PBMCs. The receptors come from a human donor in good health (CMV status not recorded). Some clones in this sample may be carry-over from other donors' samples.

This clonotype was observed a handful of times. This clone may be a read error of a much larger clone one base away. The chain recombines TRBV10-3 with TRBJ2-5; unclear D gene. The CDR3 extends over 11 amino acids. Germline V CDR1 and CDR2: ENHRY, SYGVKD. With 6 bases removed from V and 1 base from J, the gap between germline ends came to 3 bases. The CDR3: CAISTQETQYF. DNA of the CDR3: TGTGCCATCAGCACCCAAGAGACCCAGTACTTC.

Here the CDR3 DNA reads TGCAGCGTTGAAACTCCGGACAGTAAGAGCTCCTACGAGCAGTACTTC. Encoded protein: CSVETPDSKSSYEQYF. The chain is built from TRBV29-1 and TRBJ2-7, with D tentatively TRBD1 (6 bases). Germline V CDR1 and CDR2: SQVTM, ANQGSEA. The CDR3 loop spans 16 amino acids. The germline V and J ends were trimmed by 2 bases and 0 bases, with 17 bases remaining between them.

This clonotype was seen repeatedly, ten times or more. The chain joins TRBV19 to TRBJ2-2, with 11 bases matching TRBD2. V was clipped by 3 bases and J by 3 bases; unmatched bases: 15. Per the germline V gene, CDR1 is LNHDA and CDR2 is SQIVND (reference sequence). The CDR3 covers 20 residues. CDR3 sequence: CASSMWSLAGGPGDTGELFF. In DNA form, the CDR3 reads TGTGCCAGTAGTATGTGGTCCCTAGCGGGAGGCCCAGGTGACACCGGGGAGCTGTTTTTT.

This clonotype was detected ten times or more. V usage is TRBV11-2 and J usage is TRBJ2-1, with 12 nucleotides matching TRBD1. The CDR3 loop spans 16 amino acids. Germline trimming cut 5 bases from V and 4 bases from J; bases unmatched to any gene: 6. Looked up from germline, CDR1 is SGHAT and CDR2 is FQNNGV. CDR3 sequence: CASSPGQGARYNEQFF. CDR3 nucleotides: TGTGCCAGCAGCCCGGGACAGGGGGCGCGGTACAATGAGCAGTTCTTC.

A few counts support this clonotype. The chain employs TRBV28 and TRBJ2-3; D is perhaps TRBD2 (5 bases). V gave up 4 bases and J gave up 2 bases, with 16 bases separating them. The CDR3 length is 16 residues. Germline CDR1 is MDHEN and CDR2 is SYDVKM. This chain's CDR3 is CASSSPSEAATDTQYF. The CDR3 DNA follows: TGTGCCAGCAGTTCACCCTCGGAAGCGGCCACAGATACGCAGTATTTT.

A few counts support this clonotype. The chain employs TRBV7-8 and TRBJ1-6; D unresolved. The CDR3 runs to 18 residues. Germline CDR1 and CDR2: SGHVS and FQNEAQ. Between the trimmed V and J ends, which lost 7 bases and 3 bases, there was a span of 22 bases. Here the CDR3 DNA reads TGTGCCAGCACTAACCCCTCCGCTCCCCCCTTCTATAATTCACCCCTCCACTTT. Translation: CASTNPSAPPFYNSPLHF.